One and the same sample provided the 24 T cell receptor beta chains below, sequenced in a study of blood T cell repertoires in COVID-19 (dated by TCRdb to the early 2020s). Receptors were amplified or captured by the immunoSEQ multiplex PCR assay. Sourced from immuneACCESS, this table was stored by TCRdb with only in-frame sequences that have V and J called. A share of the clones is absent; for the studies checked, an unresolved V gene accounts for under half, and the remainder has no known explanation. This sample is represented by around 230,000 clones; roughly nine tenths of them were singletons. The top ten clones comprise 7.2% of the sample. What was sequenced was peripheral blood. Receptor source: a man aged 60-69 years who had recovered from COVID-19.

The CDR3 bases are TGTGCCAGCACCCAAGCTACAGGGGGCGCAGATACGCAGTATTTT. Protein sequence: CASTQATGGADTQYF. This chain connects TRBV2 to TRBJ2-3, with TRBD1 matching over 9 bases. Trimming cost V 7 bases and J 4 bases; bases outside gene matches: 9. The CDR3 runs 15 residues. Germline CDR1 SNHLY, CDR2 FYNNEI. Looking up the rest from reference TRBV2 and TRBJ2-3 gives the full variable domain: EPEVTQTPSHQVTQMGQEVILRCVPISNHLYFYWYRQILGQKVEFLVSFYNNEISEKSEIFDDQFSVERPDGSNFTLKIRSTKLEDSAMYFCASTQATGGADTQYFGPGTRLTVL.

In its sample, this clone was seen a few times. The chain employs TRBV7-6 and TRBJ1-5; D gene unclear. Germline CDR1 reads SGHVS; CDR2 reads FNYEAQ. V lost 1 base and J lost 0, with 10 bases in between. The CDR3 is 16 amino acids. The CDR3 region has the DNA TGTGCCAGCAGCTTAGAGGGCGGGAATAGCAATCAGCCCCAGCATTTT. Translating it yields CASSLEGGNSNQPQHF.

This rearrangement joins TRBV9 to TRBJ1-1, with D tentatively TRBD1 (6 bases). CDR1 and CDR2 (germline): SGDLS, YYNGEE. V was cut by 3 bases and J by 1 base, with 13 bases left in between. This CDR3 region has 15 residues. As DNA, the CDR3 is TGTGCCAGCAGCGCGAGGTGGGGACAGAACACTGAAGCTTTCTTT. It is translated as CASSARWGQNTEAFF.

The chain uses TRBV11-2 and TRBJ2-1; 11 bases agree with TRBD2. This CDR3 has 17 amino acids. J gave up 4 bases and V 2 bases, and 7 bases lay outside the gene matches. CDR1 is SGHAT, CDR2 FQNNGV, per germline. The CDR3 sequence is CASSLRPGTSGYNEQFF. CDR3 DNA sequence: TGTGCCAGCAGCTTACGACCCGGGACTAGCGGTTACAATGAGCAGTTCTTC.

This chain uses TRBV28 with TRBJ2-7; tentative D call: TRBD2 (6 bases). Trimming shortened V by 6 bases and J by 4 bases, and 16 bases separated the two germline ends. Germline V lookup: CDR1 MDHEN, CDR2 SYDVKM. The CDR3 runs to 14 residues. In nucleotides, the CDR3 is TGTGCCAGCAGGCAGCCGGGACGGGGGTACGAGCAGTACTTC. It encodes CASRQPGRGYEQYF.

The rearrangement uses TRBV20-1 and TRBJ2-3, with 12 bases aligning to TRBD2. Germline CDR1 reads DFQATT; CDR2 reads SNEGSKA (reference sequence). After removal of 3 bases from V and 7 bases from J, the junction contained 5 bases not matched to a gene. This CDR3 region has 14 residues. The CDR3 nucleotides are TGCAGTGCTAGTCCTAGCGGGGGGGGGTATACGCAGTATTTT. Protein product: CSASPSGGGYTQYF.

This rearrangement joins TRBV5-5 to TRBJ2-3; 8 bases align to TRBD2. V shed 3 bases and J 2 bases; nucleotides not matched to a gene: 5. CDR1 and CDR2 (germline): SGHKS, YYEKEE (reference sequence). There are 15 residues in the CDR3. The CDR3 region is CASSWRGVATDTQYF. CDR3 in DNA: TGTGCCAGCAGCTGGCGGGGGGTGGCCACAGATACGCAGTATTTT.

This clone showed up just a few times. CDR3 in amino acids: CASSVGQGRVEGELFF. The CDR3 region has the DNA TGTGCCAGCAGTGTTGGCCAGGGGAGGGTTGAAGGGGAGCTGTTTTTT. This chain uses TRBV2 with TRBJ2-2; the D gene is possibly TRBD2 (7 bases). The germline CDR1 and CDR2 sequences are SNHLY and FYNNEI. With 4 bases removed from V and 8 bases from J, the gap between germline ends came to 20 bases. This CDR3 region has 16 residues.

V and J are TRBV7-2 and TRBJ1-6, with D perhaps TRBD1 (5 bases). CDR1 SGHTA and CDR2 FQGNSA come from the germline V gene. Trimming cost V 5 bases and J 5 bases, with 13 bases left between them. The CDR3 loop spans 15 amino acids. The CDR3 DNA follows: TGTGCCAGCAGCCGCGGGGCAGTGCATAATTCACCCCTCCACTTT. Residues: CASSRGAVHNSPLHF.

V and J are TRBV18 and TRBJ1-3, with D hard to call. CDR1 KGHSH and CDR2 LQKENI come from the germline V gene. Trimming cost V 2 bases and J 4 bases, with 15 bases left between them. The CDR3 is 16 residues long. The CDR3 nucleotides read TGTGCCAGCTCACCATACGGTCCGGGGAAAGGAAACACCATATATTTT. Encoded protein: CASSPYGPGKGNTIYF.

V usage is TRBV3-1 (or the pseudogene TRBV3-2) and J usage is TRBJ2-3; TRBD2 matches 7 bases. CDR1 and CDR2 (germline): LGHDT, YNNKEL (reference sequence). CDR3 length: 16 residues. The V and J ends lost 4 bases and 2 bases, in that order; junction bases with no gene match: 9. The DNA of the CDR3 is TGTGCCAGCAGCCTTCGGGCTAGCGGCAACACAGATACGCAGTATTTT. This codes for CASSLRASGNTDTQYF.

The CDR3 DNA reads TGCGCCAGCAGCCAAGACCGGGGGTCCGGGGAGCTGTTTTTT. Protein: CASSQDRGSGELFF. This sequence joins TRBV4-1 and TRBJ2-2; possible D gene TRBD2, 6 bases. Per the germline V gene, CDR1 is MGHRA and CDR2 is YSYEKL. The CDR3 runs 14 residues. The V and J ends lost 0 bases and 6 bases respectively, with 8 bases between them.

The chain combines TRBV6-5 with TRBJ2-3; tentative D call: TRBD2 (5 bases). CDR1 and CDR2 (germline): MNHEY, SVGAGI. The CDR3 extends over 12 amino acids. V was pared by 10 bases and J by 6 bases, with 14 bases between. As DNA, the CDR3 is TGTGCCACCCTACGGGGTGGGGATACGCAGTATTTT. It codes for CATLRGGDTQYF.

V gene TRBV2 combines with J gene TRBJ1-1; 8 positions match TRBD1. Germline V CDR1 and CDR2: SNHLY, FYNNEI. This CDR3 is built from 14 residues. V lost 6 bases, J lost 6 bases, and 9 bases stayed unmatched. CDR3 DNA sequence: TGTGCCAGCAGGCGGACAGGGCGTTACGCTGAAGCTTTCTTT. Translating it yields CASRRTGRYAEAFF.

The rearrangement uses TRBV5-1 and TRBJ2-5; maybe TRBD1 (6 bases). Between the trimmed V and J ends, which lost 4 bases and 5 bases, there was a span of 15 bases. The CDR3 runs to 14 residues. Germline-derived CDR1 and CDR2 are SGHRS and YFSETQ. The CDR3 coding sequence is TGCGCCAGCAGCATTACAGGGCCTTCGGAGACCCAGTACTTC. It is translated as CASSITGPSETQYF. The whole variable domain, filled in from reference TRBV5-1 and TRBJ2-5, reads KAGVTQTPRYLIKTRGQQVTLSCSPISGHRSVSWYQQTPGQGLQFLFEYFSETQRNKGNFPGRFSGRQFSNSRSEMNVSTLELGDSALYLCASSITGPSETQYFGPGTRLLVL.

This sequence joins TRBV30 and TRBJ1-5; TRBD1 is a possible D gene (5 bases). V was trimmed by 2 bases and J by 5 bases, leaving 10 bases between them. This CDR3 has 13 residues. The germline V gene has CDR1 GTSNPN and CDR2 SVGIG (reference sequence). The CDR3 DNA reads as TGTGCCTGGAGTATACAGGATGATCAGCCCCAGCATTTT. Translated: CAWSIQDDQPQHF.

The DNA for the CDR3 is TGTGCCAGTAGTATATCTCAGGCCAGGGGTCAGCCCCAGCATTTT. Its translation: CASSISQARGQPQHF. J is TRBJ1-5 and V is TRBV19, with D tentatively TRBD1 (6 bases). V dropped 2 bases and J dropped 6 bases, with 14 bases sitting between them. The CDR3 has 15 amino acids. In germline, CDR1 is LNHDA, CDR2 SQIVND (reference sequence).

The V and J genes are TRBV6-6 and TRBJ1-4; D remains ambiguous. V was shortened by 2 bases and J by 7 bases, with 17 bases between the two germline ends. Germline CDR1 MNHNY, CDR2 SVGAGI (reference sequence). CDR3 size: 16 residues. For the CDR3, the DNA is TGTGCCAGCAGTTACGCGGCCGGGAAATGGGGTGAAAAACTGTTTTTT. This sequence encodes CASSYAAGKWGEKLFF.

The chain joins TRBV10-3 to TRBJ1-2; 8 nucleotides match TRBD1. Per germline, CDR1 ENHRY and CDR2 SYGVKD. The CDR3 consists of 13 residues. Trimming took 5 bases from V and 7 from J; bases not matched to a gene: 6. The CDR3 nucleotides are TGTGCCATCAGTCCGACAGGGGACTCTGGCTACACCTTC. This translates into CAISPTGDSGYTF.

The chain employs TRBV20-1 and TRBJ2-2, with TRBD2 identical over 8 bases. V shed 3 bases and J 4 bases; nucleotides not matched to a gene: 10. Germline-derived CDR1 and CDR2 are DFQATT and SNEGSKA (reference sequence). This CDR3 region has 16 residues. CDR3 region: CSASSRGGDGTGELFF. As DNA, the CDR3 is TGCAGTGCTAGTTCTCGGGGGGGCGATGGCACCGGGGAGCTGTTTTTT.

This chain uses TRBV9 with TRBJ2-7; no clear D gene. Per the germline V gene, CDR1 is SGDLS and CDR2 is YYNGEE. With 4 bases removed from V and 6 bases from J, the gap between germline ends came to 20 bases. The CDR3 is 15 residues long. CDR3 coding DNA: TGTGCCAGCAGCCCCCCACCCCAGCCGATAGCCGAGCAGTACTTC. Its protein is CASSPPPQPIAEQYF.

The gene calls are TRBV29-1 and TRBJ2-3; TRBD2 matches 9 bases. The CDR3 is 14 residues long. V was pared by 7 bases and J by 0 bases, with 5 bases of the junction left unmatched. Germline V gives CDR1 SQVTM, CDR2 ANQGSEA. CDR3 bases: TGCAGCGCCTTAGCGGGGGCTAGCACAGATACGCAGTATTTT. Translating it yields CSALAGASTDTQYF.

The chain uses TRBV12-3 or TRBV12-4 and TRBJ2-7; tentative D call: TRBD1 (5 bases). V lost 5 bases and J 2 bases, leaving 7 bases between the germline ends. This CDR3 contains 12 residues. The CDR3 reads CASSDRPYEQYV. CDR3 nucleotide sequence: TGTGCCAGCAGTGACAGACCCTACGAGCAGTACGTC.

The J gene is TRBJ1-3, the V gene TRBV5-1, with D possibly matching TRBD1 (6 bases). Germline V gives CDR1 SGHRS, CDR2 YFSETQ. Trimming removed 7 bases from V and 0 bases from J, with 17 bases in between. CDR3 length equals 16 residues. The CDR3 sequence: CASGYLTGFSGNTIYF. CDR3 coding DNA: TGCGCCAGCGGGTATTTGACAGGTTTCTCTGGAAACACCATATATTTT.